This T cell receptor (beta chain) was sequenced during a study of preoperative IRX-2 immunotherapy in early breast cancer. Germline trimming cut 5 bases from V and 6 bases from J; bases unmatched to any gene: 9. This CDR3 has 16 amino acids. CDR1 and CDR2 from the germline V gene are MDHEN and SYDVKM. The method was immunoSEQ multiplex PCR; TCRdb's version includes in-frame clones alone and lacks a portion of them. The sample has around 30,000 clones, roughly four fifths seen once. Treatment given: preoperative locoregional IRX-2 cytokine immunotherapy. The chain combines TRBV28 with TRBJ2-2, with 10 bases matching TRBD2. The sample was lymph node tissue, taken from a patient treated with IRX-2 immunotherapy. The TCR sequence derives from a human donor with breast cancer. The DNA of the CDR3 is TGTGCCAGCAGTCCCCGAGCGGGAGGGCCCTCCGGGGAGCTGTTTTTT. This encodes CASSPRAGGPSGELFF.